The present T cell receptor (beta chain) was sequenced within a study of T cell responses to AZD1222 COVID-19 vaccine. TCRdb's table, derived via immunoSEQ multiplex PCR, lists solely in-frame clones and lacks some. This table holds about 120,000 clones, about nine tenths found once. Material: peripheral blood, obtained 28 days after the second AZD1222 dose. The receptor was derived from an adult who received the AZD1222 COVID-19 vaccine.

CDR3 nucleotides: TGTGCCAGCAGTGAAACGGCTCTGGGCGGGAATGGCTACACCTTC. This sequence encodes CASSETALGGNGYTF. The rearrangement joins TRBV2 to TRBJ1-2; D not certain. Germline lookup yields CDR1 SNHLY and CDR2 FYNNEI. The CDR3 is made up of 15 amino acids. V lost 2 bases and J lost 6, with 16 bases in between.